These T cell receptor beta chains were read from a single sample in a study of Ad26.COV2.S vaccination and SARS-CoV-2 variants. The assay was immunoSEQ multiplex PCR, and TCRdb's table has in-frame clones only and misses some. The sample has about half a million clones; approximately 90% are singletons. This sample comprised peripheral blood, obtained in a trial of Ad26.COV2.S vaccine versus placebo. The source of these receptors is a person aged 18-60 years who received the Ad26.COV2.S COVID-19 vaccine or a placebo. The CDR3 runs from the conserved cysteine through the conserved F or W. A D gene is named only where the DNA matches it firmly. Expanded clones get a size class; other rows say once, few or many, or leave the size out.

j_call clone_size v_call d_call cdr3_nt cdr3_aa
TRBJ2-3 - TRBV7-9 - TGTGCCAGCAGCTTTACGTCAGATACGCAGTATTTT CASSFTSDTQYF
TRBJ2-3 - TRBV30 TRBD2 TGTGCCTGGGCGGGACTAGCGGGATCCACAGATACGCAGTATTTT CAWAGLAGSTDTQYF
TRBJ1-3 - TRBV28 - TGTGCCAGCAGTCTCCACGGACCGGGAAACTCTGGAAACACCATATATTTT CASSLHGPGNSGNTIYF
TRBJ1-2 - TRBV5-5 TRBD1 TGTGCCAGCAGCTTGGCTGCCGGGACAGGATATGGCTACACCTTC CASSLAAGTGYGYTF
TRBJ1-2 - TRBV7-9 - TGTGCCAGCAGCCCTACCCTCAGGGGAGTCAACTATGGCTACACCTTC CASSPTLRGVNYGYTF
TRBJ1-1 - TRBV19 - TGTGCCAGTAGTATAGATAGGGCTAACACTGAAGCTTTCTTT CASSIDRANTEAFF
TRBJ1-1 - TRBV19 - TGTGCCCGTCCCCCCACACCGCGGGGCGAAGAAGCTTTCTTT CARPPTPRGEEAFF
TRBJ1-1 - TRBV7-2 - TGTGCCAGCAGCCCCTCCGGACAGAAAAATACTTTCTTT CASSPSGQKNTFF
TRBJ2-1 - TRBV5-6 TRBD2 TGTGCCAGCAGCTTGGTAACTAGCGGGGGAGGGTACAATGAGCAGTTCTTC CASSLVTSGGGYNEQFF
TRBJ2-1 - TRBV7-2 - TGTGCCAGCAGCTTAGTCCCGGAGAATGAGCAGTTCTTC CASSLVPENEQFF
TRBJ2-3 - TRBV28 - TGTGCCAGCAGTTTATCCGAAGGCAGGATCCCAGATACGCAGTATTTT CASSLSEGRIPDTQYF
TRBJ1-3 - TRBV7-9 - TGTGCCAGCAGCTTAGCCTGGGGTTCTGGAAACACCATATATTTT CASSLAWGSGNTIYF
TRBJ2-7 few TRBV19 TRBD2 TGTGCCAGTAGTATGTCCGGGACAGGATCGAGGCTAGCGGGAGAGGACTACGAGCAGTACTTC CASSMSGTGSRLAGEDYEQYF
TRBJ2-2 - TRBV5-8 TRBD2 TGTGCCAGCAGCTTTTTAGGGACTAGCGGGAGCCCCACCGGGGAGCTGTTTTTT CASSFLGTSGSPTGELFF
TRBJ2-7 - TRBV6-5 TRBD1 TGTGCCAGCAGAACAGGGGATGGGGAGCAGTACTTC CASRTGDGEQYF
TRBJ1-5 - TRBV30 - TGTGCCTGGAGAGCAAGTAGCAATCAGCCCCAGCATTTT CAWRASSNQPQHF
TRBJ1-1 - TRBV6-2/TRBV6-3 TRBD1 TGTGCCAGCAGTTACGTAGACTTGGGACAGGGACCCACTGAAGCTTTCTTT CASSYVDLGQGPTEAFF
TRBJ2-1 - TRBV7-9 - TGTGCCAGCAGCTTTGCTGGGGGCGATGAGCAGTTCTTC CASSFAGGDEQFF
TRBJ2-1 - TRBV3-1/TRBV3-2 TRBD2 TGTGCCAGCAGCCAATCCCCCCCGGGACAAGGCCTATTAGCGGGATATAGGAATGAGCAGTTCTTC CASSQSPPGQGLLAGYRNEQFF
TRBJ1-3 - TRBV2 - TGTGCCAGCGGCGGGGACTCTGGAAACACCATATATTTT CASGGDSGNTIYF
TRBJ1-2 once TRBV29-1 - TGCAGCGTTGGGGGGGCGAATGGCTACACCTTC CSVGGANGYTF
TRBJ1-1 - TRBV9 TRBD1 TGTGCCAGCAGCGCACAGGGGGCTCGGGGGAACACTGAAGCTTTCTTT CASSAQGARGNTEAFF
TRBJ2-4 - TRBV28 TRBD2 TGTGCCAGCAGTTTAAGCGGGAGGGCCGGAAACATTCAGTACTTC CASSLSGRAGNIQYF
TRBJ2-3 - TRBV27 TRBD2 TGTGCCAGCACCCTAGGGGCGGGGGGCTTTACGCAGTATTTT CASTLGAGGFTQYF